This passage covers 20 T cell receptor beta chains from one sample sequenced in a study of neoadjuvant anti-PD-1 for oral cavity cancer. Time point: after neoadjuvant nivolumab, at surgical resection. The table came from immunoSEQ multiplex PCR; TCRdb's copy has only in-frame clones and leaves some out. The sample includes several thousand clones, 64% of them seen just once. The input for sequencing was PBMCs, taken after nivolumab (anti-PD-1) treatment. Receptor source: a person between 35 and 79 years old with oral cavity squamous cell carcinoma.

This rearrangement joins TRBV10-3 to TRBJ2-7; TRBD1 aligns across 11 bases. The CDR3 length is 15 residues. Trimming removed 7 bases from V and 7 bases from J; junction bases left unmatched: 12. Germline V gene data show CDR1 as ENHRY and CDR2 as SYGVKD. The CDR3 DNA follows: TGTGCCATCACCTCCGGGACAGGGGGGGACCTGGAGCAGTACTTC. Translating it yields CAITSGTGGDLEQYF.

The genes are TRBV27 and TRBJ2-7; 11 bases match TRBD2. The germline V gene has CDR1 MNHEY and CDR2 SMNVEV (reference sequence). The ends lost 6 bases at V and 3 bases at J; junction bases unmatched: 7. This CDR3 is 15 amino acids long. The CDR3 DNA reads TGTGCCAGCAGAAGGACTAGCGGGCGTTACTACGAGCAGTACTTC. It is translated as CASRRTSGRYYEQYF.

The chain links TRBV2 to TRBJ1-4; D is possibly TRBD1 (5 bases). Germline V gene sequence: CDR1 SNHLY, CDR2 FYNNEI. The V gene lost 6 bases and the J gene lost 4 bases, with 15 bases spanning the gap. This CDR3 spans 15 amino acids. CDR3 sequence: CASREGSSNNEKLFF. The CDR3 DNA follows: TGTGCCAGCAGAGAGGGGTCTTCGAATAATGAAAAACTGTTTTTT.

The chain carries TRBV19 and TRBJ2-7; 13 nucleotides align to TRBD2. Trimming cost V 6 bases and J 6 bases; bases outside gene matches: 2. The CDR3 covers 13 residues. Germline V gene data show CDR1 as LNHDA and CDR2 as SQIVND (reference sequence). CDR3 nucleotide sequence: TGTGCCAGTAGACTAGCGGGAGGGCCCGAGCAGTACTTC. This translates into CASRLAGGPEQYF.

This sequence joins TRBV10-3 and TRBJ1-1; tentative D call: TRBD1 (5 bases). V was shortened by 6 bases and J by 0 bases, with 8 bases between the two germline ends. The CDR3 totals 13 residues. The germline CDR1 and CDR2 sequences are ENHRY and SYGVKD. The CDR3 sequence is CAISGTLNTEAFF. The CDR3 DNA sequence: TGTGCCATCAGCGGGACTTTGAACACTGAAGCTTTCTTT.

The V and J genes are TRBV5-5 and TRBJ2-3; D gene ambiguous. Germline V lookup: CDR1 SGHKS, CDR2 YYEKEE (reference sequence). This CDR3 is 14 amino acids long. The V and J ends lost 0 bases and 4 bases respectively, with 9 bases between them. For the CDR3, the DNA is TGTGCCAGCAGCTTGGAGAGCCCCCCAGATACGCAGTATTTT. Encoded protein: CASSLESPPDTQYF.

This clone was recorded a few times. The J gene is TRBJ2-5, the V gene TRBV4-2; a possible D gene is TRBD2 (7 bases). This CDR3 has 16 residues. The germline CDR1 and CDR2 sequences are LGHNA and YNFKEQ. Trimming cost V 2 bases and J 2 bases, with 15 bases left between them. The CDR3 sequence: CASSQMGGAQQETQYF. For the CDR3, the DNA is TGTGCCAGCAGCCAAATGGGGGGGGCCCAACAAGAGACCCAGTACTTC.

This sequence joins TRBV7-3 and TRBJ2-1, with D maybe TRBD1 (6 bases). The CDR3 length is 13 residues. CDR1 is SGHTA, CDR2 FQGTGA, per germline. V was shortened by 6 bases and J by 9 bases, with 15 bases between the two germline ends. CDR3 in amino acids: CASSSIQGGEQFF. CDR3 bases: TGTGCCAGCAGTTCAATACAGGGCGGTGAGCAGTTCTTC.

This clone came up a few times. V usage is TRBV27 and J usage is TRBJ1-1; TRBD1 matches at 8 bases. V lost 4 bases, J lost 7 bases, and 11 bases stayed unmatched. Germline CDR1 reads MNHEY; CDR2 reads SMNVEV (reference sequence). The CDR3 loop spans 15 amino acids. CDR3 amino acids: CASSSFTGGTGEAFF. The CDR3, as DNA: TGTGCCAGCAGTTCTTTCACAGGGGGGACGGGTGAAGCTTTCTTT.

In DNA, the CDR3 is TGTGCCAGCAGTTCCAGACTAGCGGGGTCCACAGATACGCAGTATTTT. This gives the protein CASSSRLAGSTDTQYF. V usage is TRBV27 and J usage is TRBJ2-3, with TRBD2 matching 11 bases. The V segment lost 4 bases and the J segment 2 bases; nucleotides outside the gene matches: 5. CDR1 MNHEY and CDR2 SMNVEV come from the germline V gene (reference sequence). The CDR3 spans 16 residues.

The rearrangement joins TRBV7-9 to TRBJ2-1, with a possible D match to TRBD2 (5 bases). Trimming cost V 11 bases and J 5 bases, with 16 bases left between them. This CDR3 has 13 residues. Germline assignment: CDR1 SEHNR and CDR2 FQNEAQ (reference sequence). The CDR3 coding sequence is TGTGCCGGCACCGGGAACTCAAACAATGAGCAGTTCTTC. Protein: CAGTGNSNNEQFF.

The chain couples TRBV5-1 to TRBJ2-7, with 8 bases identical to TRBD1. Germline CDR1 is SGHRS and CDR2 is YFSETQ. The CDR3 has 14 amino acids. The ends lost 4 bases at V and 6 bases at J; junction bases unmatched: 9. CDR3 residues: CASSRLQGEREQYF. In DNA form, the CDR3 reads TGCGCCAGCAGCCGCCTACAGGGGGAGCGCGAGCAGTACTTC.

This clone was counted between two and nine times. This chain links TRBV6-5 with TRBJ1-6; no clear D. The germline V and J ends were trimmed by 6 bases and 7 bases, with 7 bases remaining between them. This CDR3 region has 12 residues. Germline V lookup: CDR1 MNHEY, CDR2 SVGAGI. The CDR3 is CASRTSNSPLHF. The CDR3 DNA is TGTGCCAGCAGAACATCGAATTCACCCCTCCACTTT.

The CDR3 protein is CASSLGTGAGELFF. The CDR3 bases are TGTGCCAGCAGTTTAGGGACAGGGGCCGGGGAGCTGTTTTTT. The chain couples TRBV6-5 to TRBJ2-2; 10 bases align to TRBD1. The CDR3 runs 14 residues. Germline V gives CDR1 MNHEY, CDR2 SVGAGI. V gave up 4 bases and J gave up 6 bases; unmatched junction bases: 2.

The rearrangement links TRBV27 to TRBJ2-7; 12 nucleotides line up with TRBD2. Germline trimming cut 5 bases from V and 1 base from J; bases unmatched to any gene: 0. CDR3 length equals 14 residues. CDR1 is MNHEY and CDR2 is SMNVEV in the germline V gene (reference sequence). CDR3 bases: TGTGCCAGCAGTACTAGCGGGAGGTCCTACGAGCAGTACTTC. Its protein is CASSTSGRSYEQYF.

This clone was counted between two and nine times. CDR3: CASKNQGADTEAFF. For the CDR3, the DNA is TGTGCCAGCAAGAACCAGGGGGCTGACACTGAAGCTTTCTTT. J is TRBJ1-1 and V is TRBV2, with 8 bases matching TRBD1. The CDR3 is 14 amino acids. V was clipped by 7 bases and J by 3 bases; unmatched bases: 7. Germline V lookup: CDR1 SNHLY, CDR2 FYNNEI.

The chain has TRBV7-3 and TRBJ2-3; no firm D call. The CDR3 runs to 14 residues. The V gene lost 1 base and the J gene lost 4 bases, with 9 bases spanning the gap. Looked up from germline, CDR1 is SGHTA and CDR2 is FQGTGA. As DNA, the CDR3 is TGTGCCAGCAGCTTAAGGTCCAGCCCAGATACGCAGTATTTT. Its protein is CASSLRSSPDTQYF. The full variable domain, completed using reference TRBV7-3 and TRBJ2-3, is GAGVSQTPSNKVTEKGKYVELRCDPISGHTALYWYRQSLGQGPEFLIYFQGTGAADDSGLPNDRFFAVRPEGSVSTLKIQRTERGDSAVYLCASSLRSSPDTQYFGPGTRLTVL.

The chain employs TRBV19 and TRBJ1-2, with TRBD1 matching over 8 bases. CDR1 and CDR2 from the germline V gene are LNHDA and SQIVND (reference sequence). J was trimmed by 7 bases and V by 5 bases; bases with no gene match: 12. The CDR3 runs 15 residues. For the CDR3, the DNA is TGTGCCAGTAGTGCCTCCGACAGGGGCAAGGGTGGCTACACCTTC. Residues: CASSASDRGKGGYTF.

The table lists this clone with a few counts. The chain combines TRBV5-6 with TRBJ1-2; D unresolved. Germline V gene lookup returns CDR1 SGHDT and CDR2 YYEEEE. V was pared by 5 bases and J by 4 bases, with 12 bases between. The CDR3 is 13 amino acids. The CDR3: CASSLSASYGYTF. In DNA form, the CDR3 reads TGTGCCAGCAGTTTGTCCGCCAGCTATGGCTACACCTTC.

This chain connects TRBV2 to TRBJ1-4; D uncertain. The CDR3 covers 12 residues. Germline lookup yields CDR1 SNHLY and CDR2 FYNNEI. V was shortened by 4 bases and J by 4 bases, with 4 bases between the two germline ends. CDR3 sequence reads: CASSAFNEKLFF. As DNA, the CDR3 is TGTGCCAGCAGTGCCTTTAATGAAAAACTGTTTTTT.